This TCR beta chain was captured in a study of shared clonotypes between healthy human individuals. About the research overall: Participating donors consisted of a couple of women and a few men aged 18 to 49. Per donor, three plates held CD4 naive cells, three held CD4 memory, two held CD8 naive and one held CD8 memory. General study results and limits: Estimated richness was generally greater in naive than memory subsets.

Measured with immunoSEQ multiplex PCR; TCRdb has only the in-frame clones, and not every one. The sample has about 2.4 million clones, about 92% seen once. The CDR3 loop spans 15 amino acids. Germline loops: CDR1 LGHNT, CDR2 FRNRAP. J gave up 3 bases and V 1 base, and 0 bases lay outside the gene matches. Regarding this clone: Its antigen is unidentified. Other DNA variants within this sample encode the same CDR3.

Sequencing was done on a sample of naive CD4+ T cells sorted from blood. Specified subset: CD45RA+ positively selected. The origin of this receptor is a man between 18 and 35 years old in good health. The V call is TRBV12-5, the J call TRBJ2-1, with 10 positions matching TRBD2. CDR3 protein: CASGLGLAGYNEQFF. CDR3 bases: TGTGCTAGTGGTTTGGGACTAGCGGGCTACAATGAGCAGTTCTTC.